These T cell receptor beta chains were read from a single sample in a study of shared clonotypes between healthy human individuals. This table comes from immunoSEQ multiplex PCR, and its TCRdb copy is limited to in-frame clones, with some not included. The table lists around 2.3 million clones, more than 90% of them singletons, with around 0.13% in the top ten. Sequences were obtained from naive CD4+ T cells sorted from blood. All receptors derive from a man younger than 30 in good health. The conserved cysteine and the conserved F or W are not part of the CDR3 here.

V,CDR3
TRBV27,ASTRPLGGRVTGELF
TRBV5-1,ASSLERSTDTQY
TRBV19,ASRRLAGREETQY
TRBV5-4,ASSLRGAYTDTQY
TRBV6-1,ASERQAYEQY
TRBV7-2,ASSLAGGLFTGELF
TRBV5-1,ASTSRDIRTEAF
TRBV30,AWSPRAGGSNTGELF
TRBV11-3,ASSLGSGSSGDTQY
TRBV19,ASRLGSGNTIY
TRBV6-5,ASSRTGTGNTEAF
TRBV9,ASSVGTNYGYT
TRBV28,ASRVNSANQPQH
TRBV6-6,ASTPPRDRGGREAF
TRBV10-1,ATVQREGPYEQY
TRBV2,ATLSEGSPLH
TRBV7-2,ASSPDRVGQPQH
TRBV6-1,ASSGDTYGYT
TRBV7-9,ASSLGPSQAYEQY
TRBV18,ASSPETDQPQH
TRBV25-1,ASSDGTGANEKLF
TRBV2,ASSVLGTDNEKLF
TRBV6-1,ASRDFSGNTIY
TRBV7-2,ASSLALPAGDTIY
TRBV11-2,ASSLEGLAIDTQY
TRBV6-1,ASSVTGFPNEKLF